This passage covers 30 T cell receptor beta chains from one sample sequenced in a study of blood T cell repertoires in COVID-19. TCRdb's copy holds only in-frame clones and misses some; the assay was immunoSEQ multiplex PCR. The sample includes over 200,000 clones, about 85% of them seen just once. Sequenced: PBMCs or T cells enriched from blood (not recorded which). Receptors were obtained from a man aged 30-40 years who had recovered from COVID-19.

This chain connects TRBV5-6 to TRBJ1-1; D is undetermined. Looked up from germline, CDR1 is SGHDT and CDR2 is YYEEEE. This CDR3 is 13 amino acids long. Trimming removed 2 bases from V and 4 bases from J, with 9 bases in between. This chain's CDR3 is CASSFRPGTEAFF. As DNA, the CDR3 is TGTGCCAGCAGCTTCCGGCCGGGCACTGAAGCTTTCTTT.

Only one count was recorded for this clone. The chain has TRBV10-3 and TRBJ2-5; 11 bases match TRBD1. V shed 3 bases, J shed 5 bases, and the junction held 5 bases outside the gene matches. The CDR3 totals 15 residues. Germline assignment: CDR1 ENHRY and CDR2 SYGVKD. This CDR3 reads CAISEGQGAWETQYF. The CDR3 DNA sequence: TGTGCCATCAGTGAAGGACAGGGGGCGTGGGAGACCCAGTACTTC.

The J gene is TRBJ2-1, the V gene TRBV5-1, with D hard to call. V lost 6 bases to trimming and J lost 5 bases, with 9 bases between them. Germline V gene sequence: CDR1 SGHRS, CDR2 YFSETQ. The length of the CDR3 is 12 residues. The CDR3 nucleotides read TGCGCCAGCACGTCATACAACAATGAGCAGTTCTTC. It yields the protein CASTSYNNEQFF. The whole variable domain, filled in from reference TRBV5-1 and TRBJ2-1, reads KAGVTQTPRYLIKTRGQQVTLSCSPISGHRSVSWYQQTPGQGLQFLFEYFSETQRNKGNFPGRFSGRQFSNSRSEMNVSTLELGDSALYLCASTSYNNEQFFGPGTRLTVL.

The chain uses TRBV6-4 and TRBJ2-2; the D gene is possibly TRBD2 (6 bases). The CDR3 has 14 amino acids. Trimming left V 5 bases short and J 6 bases short, with 13 bases between. Per the germline V gene, CDR1 is MRHNA and CDR2 is SNTAGT. In DNA, the CDR3 is TGTGCCAGCAGTCCAAGGGGAGGATCCGGGGAGCTGTTTTTT. Translated: CASSPRGGSGELFF.

The CDR3 DNA follows: TGTGCCACCAGTGACCCGACTAGCGGGAGTTTAGATACGCAGTATTTT. Translation: CATSDPTSGSLDTQYF. This chain joins TRBV24-1 and TRBJ2-3, with 12 nucleotides matching TRBD2. J was trimmed by 5 bases and V by 4 bases; bases with no gene match: 6. From germline, CDR1 is KGHDR and CDR2 SFDVKD. The CDR3 is made up of 16 amino acids.

The count of this clone is one. The chain links TRBV14 to TRBJ2-1, with TRBD2 identical over 7 bases. CDR1 and CDR2 (germline): SGHDN, FVKESK. V lost 0 bases and J lost 3; bases outside the gene matches: 8. The CDR3 loop spans 17 amino acids. CDR3 coding DNA: TGTGCCAGCAGCCAAGATTCAGGACTAGTAAACTACAATGAGCAGTTCTTC. Protein product: CASSQDSGLVNYNEQFF.

This clone was observed a single time. The J gene is TRBJ1-5, the V gene TRBV7-8; D gene ambiguous. The V gene's germline CDR1 is SGHVS and CDR2 FQNEAQ. This CDR3 is 15 amino acids long. V gave up 5 bases and J gave up 1 base, with 12 bases separating them. CDR3 DNA: TGTGCCAGCAGCCCTTTGGTACACAGCAATCAGCCCCAGCATTTT. Protein sequence: CASSPLVHSNQPQHF.

CDR3 sequence: CASSVVTGKMSNNQPQHF. CDR3 bases: TGTGCCAGCAGCGTAGTAACAGGGAAAATGAGTAACAATCAGCCCCAGCATTTT. This chain joins TRBV9 and TRBJ1-5, with D possibly matching TRBD1 (6 bases). Looked up from germline, CDR1 is SGDLS and CDR2 is YYNGEE. The ends were cut back, 0 bases at V and 3 bases at J, with 19 bases in the middle. This CDR3 comprises 18 residues.

V and J are TRBV3-1 (or the pseudogene TRBV3-2) and TRBJ2-1; TRBD2 might be the D (6 bases). V dropped 0 bases and J dropped 13 bases, with 10 bases sitting between them. CDR1 and CDR2 (germline): LGHDT, YNNKEL (reference sequence). The CDR3 length is 12 residues. CDR3 sequence: CASSQDWRGQFF. The CDR3 region has the DNA TGTGCCAGCAGCCAAGATTGGAGGGGTCAGTTCTTC.

The chain links TRBV7-2 to TRBJ1-2, with 9 bases fitting TRBD1. V lost 5 bases, J lost 7 bases, and 8 bases stayed unmatched. Germline loops: CDR1 SGHTA, CDR2 FQGNSA. This CDR3 has 14 amino acids. The CDR3 bases are TGTGCCAGCAGCCCGGGACAGGGTAGGTTTGGCTACACCTTC. Protein: CASSPGQGRFGYTF.

The V call is TRBV15, the J call TRBJ1-2; 10 positions match TRBD1. Germline-derived CDR1 and CDR2 are LNHNV and YYDKDF (reference sequence). V lost 3 bases to trimming and J lost 6 bases; unmatched junction nucleotides: 4. The CDR3 loop spans 14 amino acids. The CDR3, as DNA: TGTGCCACCAGCAGGGACAGGGGGTTCAATGGCTACACCTTC. This sequence encodes CATSRDRGFNGYTF.

The chain carries TRBV21-1 and TRBJ2-5; TRBD1 is taken as the D call from the table, unchecked against the DNA. TRBV21-1 is a known pseudogene. The CDR3 extends over 19 amino acids. This CDR3 is CASSTRTGTRPGGEETQYF. The CDR3, as DNA: TGTGCCAGCAGCACCCGGACAGGGACGCGCCCGGGAGGAGAAGAGACCCAGTACTTC.

The chain combines TRBV5-6 with TRBJ1-5, with 11 bases identical to TRBD1. The CDR3 spans 13 residues. Germline V lookup: CDR1 SGHDT, CDR2 YYEEEE. After removal of 4 bases from V and 8 bases from J, the junction contained 2 bases not matched to a gene. The CDR3 reads CASSRTGGKPQHF. The CDR3 coding sequence is TGTGCCAGCAGCCGGACAGGGGGCAAGCCCCAGCATTTT.

This clone was seen many times. This chain joins TRBV9 and TRBJ2-1, with 13 positions matching TRBD2. Germline loops: CDR1 SGDLS, CDR2 YYNGEE. This CDR3 is built from 19 residues. V lost 4 bases to trimming and J lost 5 bases; unmatched junction nucleotides: 15. The CDR3 reads CASSSRGLAGVSLDNEQFF. DNA of the CDR3: TGTGCCAGCAGCTCCCGAGGACTAGCGGGAGTTAGTTTGGACAATGAGCAGTTCTTC.

In nucleotides, the CDR3 is TGTGCCAGCATCCCCAGGGGATCTGGAAACACCATATATTTT. It codes for CASIPRGSGNTIYF. The chain uses TRBV28 and TRBJ1-3; TRBD1 is a possible D gene (6 bases). The V end was cut by 7 bases, the J end by 1 base, with 11 bases between. CDR1 and CDR2 (germline): MDHEN, SYDVKM. This CDR3 is built from 14 residues.

This clone appeared once. The V gene is TRBV28, the J gene TRBJ2-1; D might be TRBD2 (6 bases). This CDR3 contains 14 residues. Germline V gene data show CDR1 as MDHEN and CDR2 as SYDVKM. The ends were cut back, 5 bases at V and 7 bases at J, with 15 bases in the middle. The chain's CDR3 is CASSIPRSGNEQFF. Written as DNA, the CDR3 is TGTGCCAGCAGTATCCCGAGGAGCGGGAATGAGCAGTTCTTC.

This chain connects TRBV30 to TRBJ1-2, with 9 nucleotides matching TRBD1. The germline CDR1 and CDR2 sequences are GTSNPN and SVGIG (reference sequence). V lost 3 bases and J lost 6; bases outside the gene matches: 8. The CDR3 is made up of 14 amino acids. CDR3 sequence: CAWRSGQGIDGYTF. The CDR3 bases are TGTGCCTGGAGATCGGGACAGGGTATCGATGGCTACACCTTC.

The gene calls are TRBV24-1 and TRBJ1-4; possible D gene TRBD1, 6 bases. The CDR3 spans 15 residues. Trimming left V 4 bases short and J 3 bases short, with 11 bases between. Germline V gives CDR1 KGHDR, CDR2 SFDVKD. In nucleotides, the CDR3 is TGTGCCACCAGTGACCCACAGGGCCCTAATGAAAAACTGTTTTTT. It specifies CATSDPQGPNEKLFF.

The V and J genes are TRBV7-2 and TRBJ1-3; TRBD1 agrees at 8 bases. V trimming: 2 bases; J trimming: 4 bases; junction bases outside the gene matches: 13. Looked up from germline, CDR1 is SGHTA and CDR2 is FQGNSA. CDR3 size: 18 residues. CDR3 in amino acids: CASSLLFMTGEEGNTIYF. CDR3 sequence (DNA): TGTGCCAGCAGCTTATTATTTATGACAGGGGAAGAGGGAAACACCATATATTTT.

This clone was recorded only once. The rearrangement uses TRBV10-2 and TRBJ2-1; 11 nucleotides agree with TRBD2. The CDR3 loop spans 15 amino acids. Germline V gene sequence: CDR1 WSHSY, CDR2 SAAADI. J lost 7 bases, V lost 6 bases, and 8 bases had no gene match. The DNA of the CDR3 is TGCGCCAGCAGAGAGGGGGCTAGCGGGAGGAATGAGCAGTTCTTC. It yields the protein CASREGASGRNEQFF.

V and J are TRBV4-3 and TRBJ2-2; a weak D match, TRBD2 (7 bases). Germline CDR1 and CDR2: LGHNA and YSLEER. CDR3 length: 16 amino acids. Trimming left V 5 bases short and J 1 base short, with 14 bases between. CDR3 loop: CASSSGRGRNTGELFF. The CDR3 nucleotides are TGCGCCAGCAGCAGCGGGCGGGGGCGGAACACCGGGGAGCTGTTTTTT.

This sequence joins TRBV5-1 and TRBJ2-2; 7 nucleotides align to TRBD1. The CDR3 runs 16 residues. With 0 bases clipped from V and 0 bases from J, the junction kept 2 bases outside the gene matches. The germline V gene has CDR1 SGHRS and CDR2 YFSETQ. CDR3 sequence (DNA): TGCGCCAGCAGCTTGGTGGGACAGTCGAACACCGGGGAGCTGTTTTTT. It yields the protein CASSLVGQSNTGELFF.

The rearrangement joins TRBV6-5 to TRBJ2-7; 9 nucleotides line up with TRBD1. The CDR3 extends over 14 amino acids. CDR1 and CDR2 from the germline V gene are MNHEY and SVGAGI. V shed 5 bases and J 7 bases; nucleotides not matched to a gene: 9. The CDR3 bases are TGTGCCAGCAGTCCCGGGACAGGGTCCGTGGAGCAGTACTTC. Translated: CASSPGTGSVEQYF.

Remarks on this clone: The same CDR3 can be traced to other DNA sequences in this sample. V and J are TRBV10-3 and TRBJ1-1; TRBD1 matches at 9 bases. The germline CDR1 and CDR2 sequences are ENHRY and SYGVKD. This CDR3 has 13 residues. The V gene end was trimmed by 8 bases and the J gene end by 1 base; junction bases not matched to a gene: 2. The CDR3 spells CAISGQGNTEAFF. CDR3 nucleotide sequence: TGTGCCATCTCGGGACAGGGGAACACTGAAGCTTTCTTT.

This clone was found a few times. V is TRBV10-3 and J is TRBJ2-2, with D possibly matching TRBD2 (6 bases). Deletions cut 4 bases from V and 1 base from J, with 7 bases between. The germline CDR1 and CDR2 sequences are ENHRY and SYGVKD. This CDR3 is 14 amino acids long. The CDR3 nucleotides are TGTGCCATCAGTGTCGGGGGGAACACCGGGGAGCTGTTTTTT. This gives the protein CAISVGGNTGELFF.

The count of this clone is one. V usage is TRBV5-6 and J usage is TRBJ1-2, with D possibly TRBD1 on 5 matching bases. CDR3 size: 15 residues. CDR1 is SGHDT, CDR2 YYEEEE, per germline. The V end lost 4 bases, the J end lost 3 bases, and 16 bases lay between the germline ends. The CDR3 region has the DNA TGTGCCAGCAGCGGACGAACATGGGGCGACTATGGCTACACCTTC. It yields the protein CASSGRTWGDYGYTF.

This chain connects TRBV2 to TRBJ1-2, with 7 bases identical to TRBD1. This CDR3 has 14 residues. The trim removed 8 bases at V and 4 bases at J, leaving 10 bases unmatched. Per germline, CDR1 SNHLY and CDR2 FYNNEI. CDR3 in amino acids: CASAARQGLYGYTF. CDR3 DNA sequence: TGTGCCAGCGCGGCCCGACAGGGCCTCTATGGCTACACCTTC.

V is TRBV30 and J is TRBJ2-1; 7 nucleotides align to TRBD2. CDR1 GTSNPN and CDR2 SVGIG come from the germline V gene (reference sequence). This CDR3 region has 13 residues. J gave up 8 bases and V 0 bases, and 4 bases lay outside the gene matches. The CDR3 sequence: CAWSVQSGDEQFF. The CDR3 bases are TGTGCCTGGAGTGTACAGAGCGGGGATGAGCAGTTCTTC.

This chain joins TRBV19 and TRBJ2-7; 10 bases are a match to TRBD1. The CDR3 is 14 residues long. The germline V gene encodes CDR1 LNHDA and CDR2 SQIVND (reference sequence). With 10 bases clipped from V and 3 bases from J, the junction kept 9 bases outside the gene matches. The CDR3, as DNA: TGTGCCACGAATGACGGGACAGGGGTCTACGAGCAGTACTTC. It yields the protein CATNDGTGVYEQYF.

The chain employs TRBV4-2 and TRBJ2-5; 9 bases line up with TRBD2. This CDR3 has 18 residues. The V gene end was trimmed by 4 bases and the J gene end by 0 bases; junction bases not matched to a gene: 12. Germline CDR1 reads LGHNA; CDR2 reads YNFKEQ. The CDR3 sequence is CASSPRLADRVYQETQYF. CDR3 bases: TGTGCCAGCAGCCCCCGACTAGCGGATCGAGTTTACCAAGAGACCCAGTACTTC.